This is a list of T cell receptor beta chains from one sample in a study of glioma-infiltrating T cells after dendritic cell vaccination. The protocol was immunoSEQ multiplex PCR, while the TCRdb copy is restricted to in-frame clones and leaves out a portion. The table includes around 37,000 clones, around four fifths detected once. The sequencing used blood, collected before dendritic cell vaccination. These receptors were collected from a human donor with glioblastoma. Both conserved end residues are part of each CDR3. A D gene is named only where the DNA matches it firmly. Clone sizes are given selectively: once, few, many, or a class where the clone is expanded.

d_gene	v_gene	abundance	len	j_gene	CDR3aa	CDR3nt
NA	TRBV7-2	once	15	TRBJ2-5	CASSPSAGREETQYF	TGTGCCAGCAGCCCCTCCGCGGGGCGGGAAGAGACCCAGTACTTC
TRBD2	TRBV7-2	NA	15	TRBJ2-7	CASSLGTASGYEQYF	TGTGCCAGCAGCTTAGGAACCGCTAGCGGTTACGAGCAGTACTTC
TRBD1	TRBV4-1	few	12	TRBJ1-2	CASSFTGGAYTF	TGCGCCAGCAGCTTCACAGGGGGCGCGTACACCTTC
NA	TRBV29-1	NA	15	TRBJ2-5	CSAGRNSGIQETQYF	TGCAGCGCAGGAAGGAACTCAGGGATACAAGAGACCCAGTACTTC
NA	TRBV29-1	NA	14	TRBJ1-1	CSAERSGGFTEAFF	TGCAGCGCTGAACGTTCGGGGGGGTTCACTGAAGCTTTCTTT
TRBD1	TRBV5-4	NA	16	TRBJ2-7	CASSYGQEVLSYEQYF	TGTGCCAGCAGTTACGGACAGGAGGTGCTCTCCTACGAGCAGTACTTC
TRBD1	TRBV10-3	NA	18	TRBJ2-7	CAISESMVGTGVPYEQYF	TGTGCCATCAGTGAGTCGATGGTCGGGACAGGGGTCCCCTACGAGCAGTACTTC
NA	TRBV4-2	NA	17	TRBJ1-2	CASSQDVQGAANYGYTF	TGTGCCAGCAGCCAAGATGTGCAGGGCGCTGCTAACTATGGCTACACCTTC
NA	TRBV30	few	14	TRBJ1-3	CAWTRRFSGNTIYF	TGTGCCTGGACGCGCCGATTCTCTGGAAACACCATATATTTT
TRBD1	TRBV14	NA	16	TRBJ2-1	CASSQQGTGGFHEQFF	TGTGCCAGCAGCCAACAGGGGACAGGGGGCTTTCATGAGCAGTTCTTC
TRBD1	TRBV19	NA	14	TRBJ2-7	CASSRQGKAIEQYF	TGTGCCAGTAGTAGACAGGGGAAGGCGATCGAGCAGTACTTC
TRBD1	TRBV7-8	NA	14	TRBJ2-1	CASSLWGQGYEQFF	TGTGCCAGCAGCTTATGGGGACAGGGGTATGAGCAGTTCTTC
TRBD1	TRBV27	NA	13	TRBJ1-4	CASSYRGEGKLFF	TGTGCCAGCAGTTACAGGGGAGAGGGAAAACTGTTTTTT
NA	TRBV6-1	NA	13	TRBJ1-5	CASGGSSGQPQHF	TGTGCCAGCGGGGGGTCGTCCGGTCAGCCCCAGCATTTT
NA	TRBV7-9	NA	14	TRBJ2-7	CASAALAGGYEQYF	TGTGCCAGCGCCGCCCTCGCCGGGGGCTACGAGCAGTACTTC
NA	TRBV4-3	NA	17	TRBJ1-5	CASSQDFEGMSNQPQHF	TGCGCCAGCAGCCAAGATTTCGAGGGTATGAGCAATCAGCCCCAGCATTTT
TRBD2	TRBV9	NA	18	TRBJ2-1	CASSSRTSGVSSYNEQFF	TGTGCCAGCAGCTCCCGGACTAGCGGGGTGAGCTCCTACAATGAGCAGTTCTTC
NA	TRBV11-2	NA	13	TRBJ2-1	CASSPSGISWQFF	TGTGCCAGCAGCCCCTCGGGGATTAGTTGGCAGTTCTTC
TRBD2	TRBV11-2	NA	18	TRBJ2-3	CASRNTETTSGSTDTQYF	TGTGCCAGCAGAAACACCGAAACTACTAGCGGGTCCACAGATACGCAGTATTTT